One sample yielded the 30 T cell receptor beta chains listed below, sequenced in a study of technical replicates of blood from several donors. Clones were read by immunoSEQ multiplex PCR, and TCRdb kept only the in-frame ones, dropping some. The sample consists of more than 60,000 clones, around 95% of them appearing once. Material: T cells isolated from PBMCs. Receptors were obtained from a human donor in good health.

This chain joins TRBV5-1 and TRBJ2-3, with 9 nucleotides matching TRBD1. The CDR3 sequence is 15 residues long. V dropped 0 bases and J dropped 1; count of bases not matched to a gene: 0. Per the germline V gene, CDR1 is SGHRS and CDR2 is YFSETQ. For the CDR3, the DNA is TGCGCCAGCAGCTTGGGGACAGGGGGCACAGATACGCAGTATTTT. Translation gives CASSLGTGGTDTQYF.

This sequence joins TRBV7-2 and TRBJ1-1, with D unresolved. Germline loops: CDR1 SGHTA, CDR2 FQGNSA. Trimming left V 5 bases short and J 0 bases short, with 13 bases between. The CDR3 consists of 15 residues. CDR3 sequence reads: CASSNRSGLNTEAFF. The CDR3 DNA sequence: TGTGCCAGCAGCAACCGCAGCGGGTTGAACACTGAAGCTTTCTTT.

The chain recombines TRBV19 with TRBJ2-3; perhaps TRBD2 as D (7 bases). The CDR3 is 15 residues long. Germline V gives CDR1 LNHDA, CDR2 SQIVND (reference sequence). Trimming pared 3 bases from V and 3 bases from J, leaving 13 bases between. The CDR3 coding sequence is TGTGCCAGTAGTATTAAGGGGGAGGGTACAGATACGCAGTATTTT. It encodes CASSIKGEGTDTQYF.

This chain joins TRBV16 and TRBJ1-3; D is possibly TRBD1 (5 bases). The CDR3 sequence is 16 residues long. V was trimmed by 2 bases and J by 2 bases, leaving 13 bases between them. CDR1 is KGHSY, CDR2 FQNENV, per germline. As DNA, the CDR3 is TGTGCCAGCAGCCAAATGACAGCGAGAACTGGAAACACCATATATTTT. Protein sequence: CASSQMTARTGNTIYF.

This clone was counted a single time. The chain couples TRBV9 to TRBJ2-1; D is possibly TRBD1 (6 bases). V lost 0 bases, J lost 8 bases, and 12 bases lay in between. The CDR3 has 14 residues. CDR1 is SGDLS and CDR2 is YYNGEE in the germline V gene. In nucleotides, the CDR3 is TGTGCCAGCAGCGTAGTGAAAGGGACATATGAGCAGTTCTTC. Residues: CASSVVKGTYEQFF.

The V gene is TRBV6-1, the J gene TRBJ1-2; D gene ambiguous. Germline V CDR1 and CDR2: MNHNS, SASEGT. Deletions cut 6 bases from V and 4 bases from J, with 12 bases between. The CDR3 is made up of 13 amino acids. The CDR3 region has the DNA TGTGCCAGCAGACTAGGGTACCCCTATGGCTACACCTTC. It specifies CASRLGYPYGYTF.

The chain employs TRBV29-1 and TRBJ2-3; 11 bases align to TRBD2. Germline V gene sequence: CDR1 SQVTM, CDR2 ANQGSEA. The trim removed 7 bases at V and 0 bases at J, leaving 9 bases unmatched. CDR3 size: 16 residues. The CDR3 loop reads CSAGGTSGTSTDTQYF. CDR3 DNA sequence: TGCAGCGCTGGCGGGACTAGCGGTACTAGCACAGATACGCAGTATTTT.

This clone was picked up one time. V and J are TRBV30 and TRBJ1-2; D might be TRBD1 (5 bases). CDR3 size: 14 residues. The germline gives CDR1 GTSNPN, CDR2 SVGIG (reference sequence). V was pared by 7 bases and J by 3 bases, with 18 bases between. CDR3 amino acids: CASVWGPGDYGYTF. CDR3 nucleotide sequence: TGTGCCTCCGTGTGGGGTCCGGGGGACTATGGCTACACCTTC.

V and J are TRBV5-1 and TRBJ2-3, with no clear D. Germline assignment: CDR1 SGHRS and CDR2 YFSETQ. Trimming cost V 4 bases and J 4 bases, with 10 bases left between them. The CDR3 runs to 13 residues. CDR3 loop: CASSPVASDTQYF. As DNA, the CDR3 is TGCGCCAGCAGCCCGGTAGCTTCAGATACGCAGTATTTT.

Only one count was recorded for this clone. The chain couples TRBV5-1 to TRBJ2-5; the D gene is possibly TRBD1 (6 bases). V was clipped by 0 bases and J by 4 bases, with 13 bases between them. Germline V lookup: CDR1 SGHRS, CDR2 YFSETQ. The CDR3 length is 15 residues. CDR3 sequence reads: CASSLVGTRGETQYF. DNA of the CDR3: TGCGCCAGCAGCTTGGTCGGGACACGAGGAGAGACCCAGTACTTC.

The chain is built from TRBV5-1 and TRBJ1-1; unclear D gene. V gave up 4 bases and J gave up 1 base, with 8 bases separating them. The CDR3 length is 13 residues. Per the germline V gene, CDR1 is SGHRS and CDR2 is YFSETQ. This CDR3 reads CASSATWNTEAFF. The CDR3 region has the DNA TGCGCCAGCAGCGCGACTTGGAACACTGAAGCTTTCTTT. Full variable domain (remainder filled in from reference TRBV5-1 and TRBJ1-1): KAGVTQTPRYLIKTRGQQVTLSCSPISGHRSVSWYQQTPGQGLQFLFEYFSETQRNKGNFPGRFSGRQFSNSRSEMNVSTLELGDSALYLCASSATWNTEAFFGQGTRLTVV.

This chain links TRBV28 with TRBJ2-3; D unresolved. Germline V gene data show CDR1 as MDHEN and CDR2 as SYDVKM. Trimming stripped 3 bases from V and 2 bases from J, with 6 bases between. The CDR3 extends over 13 amino acids. The CDR3 nucleotides are TGTGCCAGCAGTTTTGGGCTCACAGATACGCAGTATTTT. Amino acid sequence: CASSFGLTDTQYF.

The chain uses TRBV4-1 and TRBJ1-1, with D hard to call. V was cut by 0 bases and J by 7 bases, with 9 bases left in between. Germline CDR1 is MGHRA and CDR2 is YSYEKL. This CDR3 is built from 13 residues. The chain's CDR3 is CASSQDPGGEAFF. The CDR3 nucleotides are TGCGCCAGCAGCCAAGACCCGGGTGGTGAAGCTTTCTTT.

This clone was seen once. The V and J genes are TRBV5-6 and TRBJ1-4; D is unresolved. V was clipped by 0 bases and J by 3 bases, with 12 bases between them. From germline, CDR1 is SGHDT and CDR2 YYEEEE. CDR3 size: 16 residues. CDR3 in DNA: TGTGCCAGCAGCTTGGCCGGTCATCGAGCTAATGAAAAACTGTTTTTT. Its translation is CASSLAGHRANEKLFF.

This clone came up once. This chain connects TRBV7-9 to TRBJ2-1; possible D gene TRBD2, 6 bases. CDR1 and CDR2 (germline): SEHNR, FQNEAQ (reference sequence). There are 16 residues in the CDR3. V lost 5 bases, J lost 2 bases, and 16 bases lay in between. The CDR3 region has the DNA TGTGCCAGCAGCGAGCTTAGCGGAGAGGCCTACAATGAGCAGTTCTTC. Amino acid sequence: CASSELSGEAYNEQFF.

The chain recombines TRBV27 with TRBJ2-1; TRBD2 matches 9 bases. There are 15 residues in the CDR3. V trimming: 3 bases; J trimming: 7 bases; junction bases outside the gene matches: 7. Looked up from germline, CDR1 is MNHEY and CDR2 is SMNVEV (reference sequence). In nucleotides, the CDR3 is TGTGCCAGCAGTTTTGGGACTAGCCCCATAAATGAGCAGTTCTTC. This translates into CASSFGTSPINEQFF.

This chain uses TRBV11-2 with TRBJ2-1, with a weak D call TRBD2 (6 bases). Trimming pared 3 bases from V and 1 base from J, leaving 7 bases between. CDR3 size: 14 residues. Germline V gene data show CDR1 as SGHAT and CDR2 as FQNNGV. CDR3 DNA sequence: TGTGCCAGCAGCTTGGGGGGATCCTACAATGAGCAGTTCTTC. It specifies CASSLGGSYNEQFF.

V gene TRBV10-1 combines with J gene TRBJ2-7; no definite D call. Germline values: CDR1 WNHNN, CDR2 SYGVQD (reference sequence). The CDR3 has 12 amino acids. Trimming pared 5 bases from V and 10 bases from J, leaving 15 bases between. As DNA, the CDR3 is TGCGCCAGCAGTCCAAGTCTCTCTATTCAGTACTTC. Translated, it gives CASSPSLSIQYF.

This rearrangement joins TRBV2 to TRBJ1-3; D might be TRBD1 (5 bases). CDR1 and CDR2 (germline): SNHLY, FYNNEI. V shed 7 bases and J shed 0 bases, with 10 bases lying between them. This CDR3 is 14 amino acids long. CDR3 amino acids: CASTSGFSGNTIYF. The CDR3 DNA reads as TGTGCCAGCACCTCAGGGTTCTCTGGAAACACCATATATTTT.

This chain uses TRBV4-2 with TRBJ1-4; TRBD1 might be the D (6 bases). In germline, CDR1 is LGHNA, CDR2 YNFKEQ. The V end lost 4 bases, the J end lost 6 bases, and 18 bases lay between the germline ends. The CDR3 covers 16 residues. CDR3 in amino acids: CASSPQTGGTHEKLFF. DNA for the CDR3: TGTGCCAGCAGCCCACAGACAGGAGGAACCCATGAAAAACTGTTTTTT.

The chain couples TRBV9 to TRBJ1-5, with D possibly TRBD1 on 5 matching bases. The length of the CDR3 is 15 residues. The germline CDR1 and CDR2 sequences are SGDLS and YYNGEE. Trimming took off 3 bases at V and 3 bases at J, with 13 bases between the two ends. CDR3 DNA sequence: TGTGCCAGCAGCGCCGGCGGGGGTTACAATCAGCCCCAGCATTTT. Its protein is CASSAGGGYNQPQHF.

The chain has TRBV5-1 and TRBJ2-5, with 8 bases that match TRBD2. The junction had 11 bases not matched to a gene; V was cut back by 7 bases and J by 0 bases. The length of the CDR3 is 16 residues. Germline CDR1 SGHRS, CDR2 YFSETQ. For the CDR3, the DNA is TGCGCCAGCCGCCGAGGAATAGCGGGGAACCAAGAGACCCAGTACTTC. Amino acids: CASRRGIAGNQETQYF.

This clone came up once. This chain connects TRBV9 to TRBJ1-4; 8 bases line up with TRBD1. CDR3 size: 17 residues. Looked up from germline, CDR1 is SGDLS and CDR2 is YYNGEE. With V trimmed by 4 bases and J by 8 bases, 16 bases remained unmatched. As DNA, the CDR3 is TGTGCCAGCAGCCCGGGACAGGAGACGATAGAGGGGGAAAAACTGTTTTTT. Translating it yields CASSPGQETIEGEKLFF.

This clone was seen only once. The rearrangement links TRBV13 to TRBJ2-3; 10 positions agree with TRBD1. Germline trimming cut 5 bases from V and 7 bases from J; bases unmatched to any gene: 9. Germline V lookup: CDR1 PRHDT, CDR2 FYEKMQ (reference sequence). This CDR3 has 15 amino acids. The CDR3 nucleotides read TGTGCCAGCAGCGCCTCCGGGACAGGGGTGAATACGCAGTATTTT. This gives the protein CASSASGTGVNTQYF.

The rearrangement links TRBV12-5 to TRBJ2-5; D may be TRBD2 (5 bases). CDR1 is LGHNT, CDR2 FRNRAP, per germline. The CDR3 is 13 residues long. The V end lost 1 base, the J end lost 7 bases, and 10 bases lay between the germline ends. CDR3 nucleotides: TGTGCTAGTGGTTTGGCGGCGGGCGGGACCCAGTACTTC. Encoded protein: CASGLAAGGTQYF.

CDR3 in amino acids: CASSLAPSGVVNEQFF. The DNA for the CDR3 is TGCGCCAGCAGCTTGGCCCCAAGCGGGGTGGTTAATGAGCAGTTCTTC. The chain is built from TRBV5-1 and TRBJ2-1, with 7 bases aligning to TRBD2. Germline CDR1 reads SGHRS; CDR2 reads YFSETQ. This CDR3 is 16 amino acids long. V trimming: 0 bases; J trimming: 7 bases; junction bases outside the gene matches: 10.

This chain connects TRBV11-2 to TRBJ1-1, with D possibly matching TRBD1 (6 bases). The V and J ends lost 3 bases and 8 bases respectively, with 13 bases between them. The CDR3 is 13 residues long. Germline values: CDR1 SGHAT, CDR2 FQNNGV. The CDR3 DNA is TGTGCCAGCAGCTTTAGGGGGGGCGGGGAAGCTTTCTTT. Translation gives CASSFRGGGEAFF.

The chain is built from TRBV7-9 and TRBJ1-4; maybe TRBD1 (6 bases). Trimming removed 5 bases from V and 7 bases from J, with 11 bases in between. CDR3 length: 13 amino acids. CDR1 and CDR2 from the germline V gene are SEHNR and FQNEAQ (reference sequence). As DNA, the CDR3 is TGTGCCAGCAGCCAGGGGCAGGGTGAAAAACTGTTTTTT. The encoded protein is CASSQGQGEKLFF.

The gene calls are TRBV7-9 and TRBJ1-5; 7 bases align to TRBD1. The V gene's germline CDR1 is SEHNR and CDR2 FQNEAQ (reference sequence). This CDR3 region has 16 residues. V was clipped by 1 base and J by 3 bases; unmatched bases: 6. CDR3 sequence (DNA): TGTGCCAGCAGCTTAGGGCAGGGGGTCGCCAATCAGCCCCAGCATTTT. Its protein product is CASSLGQGVANQPQHF.

V and J are TRBV4-2 and TRBJ2-7, with D maybe TRBD2 (5 bases). The CDR3 runs 19 residues. CDR1 is LGHNA, CDR2 YNFKEQ, per germline. V shed 1 base and J shed 3 bases, with 25 bases lying between them. DNA of the CDR3: TGTGCCAGCAGCCAAGGATGGTCGGGCCCGGAGGTGATGGTCTACGAGCAGTACTTC. Residues: CASSQGWSGPEVMVYEQYF.